Shown below are 30 T cell receptor beta chains from a single sample sequenced in a study of blood T cell repertoires in COVID-19. This table comes from immunoSEQ multiplex PCR, and its TCRdb copy is limited to in-frame clones, with some not included. The sample holds 25,000 to 30,000 clones, 89% seen once. Sequencing was performed on peripheral blood. The receptor set was obtained from a human donor in a cohort sampled during active COVID-19.

The chain has TRBV6-2 or TRBV6-3 and TRBJ2-3, with TRBD2 matching 8 bases. The germline gives CDR1 MNHEY, CDR2 SVGEGT. Trimming took 0 bases from V and 1 from J; bases not matched to a gene: 12. This CDR3 has 19 amino acids. The CDR3 sequence: CASSYSSLQRGSRTDTQYF. DNA for the CDR3: TGTGCCAGCAGTTACTCGAGTTTACAGCGGGGGAGCCGCACAGATACGCAGTATTTT.

The chain carries TRBV19 and TRBJ1-5, with D perhaps TRBD1 (5 bases). Germline-derived CDR1 and CDR2 are LNHDA and SQIVND (reference sequence). V was clipped by 7 bases and J by 2 bases, with 9 bases between them. The CDR3 is 13 amino acids. Here the CDR3 reads CASTGGGNQPQHF. The DNA of the CDR3 is TGTGCCAGTACGGGGGGTGGCAATCAGCCCCAGCATTTT.

This rearrangement joins TRBV12-3 or TRBV12-4 to TRBJ2-7; D is undetermined. There are 11 residues in the CDR3. The V and J ends lost 5 bases and 3 bases respectively, with 5 bases between them. The CDR3 DNA reads as TGTGCCAGCAGTCCGGGCTACGAGCAGTACTTC. Its translation is CASSPGYEQYF.

The V call is TRBV6-2 or TRBV6-3, the J call TRBJ2-7, with D uncertain. The CDR3 has 15 amino acids. Germline assignment: CDR1 MNHEY and CDR2 SVGEGT. Trimming cost V 4 bases and J 0 bases, with 13 bases left between them. The CDR3 region has the DNA TGTGCCAGCAGTTCTACTGACATTTTCTCCTACGAGCAGTACTTC. Translated: CASSSTDIFSYEQYF.

The chain joins TRBV2 to TRBJ1-1; D possibly corresponds to TRBD1 (5 bases). The CDR3 consists of 15 residues. From germline, CDR1 is SNHLY and CDR2 FYNNEI. V lost 8 bases to trimming and J lost 1 base, with 17 bases between them. CDR3 coding DNA: TGTGCCAGCTCTGCACGGGGGGTATGGAACACTGAAGCTTTCTTT. Its translation: CASSARGVWNTEAFF.

V and J are TRBV21-1 and TRBJ2-5; the table's TRBD1 call for D was not verified on the DNA. TRBV21-1 is assigned pseudogene status. The CDR3 contains 15 residues. The CDR3 DNA follows: TGTGCCAGCAGCAAAAGAGGGACAGGGCGCGAGACCCAGTACTTC. It yields the protein CASSKRGTGRETQYF.

The rearrangement uses TRBV6-6 and TRBJ1-3; D gene unclear. This CDR3 has 14 amino acids. Trimming cost V 2 bases and J 3 bases, with 8 bases left between them. Germline values: CDR1 MNHNY, CDR2 SVGAGI (reference sequence). This CDR3 reads CASSYPGNGNTIYF. The CDR3 coding sequence is TGTGCCAGCAGTTACCCGGGGAATGGAAACACCATATATTTT.

CDR3 bases: TGTGCCAGCAGTCCCCGAACAGGCGGTTTGAGGGAGCAGTACTTC. Translating it yields CASSPRTGGLREQYF. The V and J genes are TRBV27 and TRBJ2-7, with D perhaps matching TRBD1 (5 bases). The V and J ends lost 5 bases and 7 bases respectively, with 21 bases between them. This CDR3 comprises 15 residues. Germline CDR1 MNHEY, CDR2 SMNVEV (reference sequence).

The V call is TRBV7-9, the J call TRBJ2-7, with TRBD1 as a possible D gene (6 bases). The germline gives CDR1 SEHNR, CDR2 FQNEAQ (reference sequence). V lost 6 bases to trimming and J lost 5 bases, with 11 bases between them. This CDR3 comprises 12 residues. The CDR3 coding sequence is TGTGCCAGCAGTAGGACAGTTAACGAGCAGTACTTC. This encodes CASSRTVNEQYF.

The rearrangement links TRBV18 to TRBJ1-4; D is unresolved. Per the germline V gene, CDR1 is KGHSH and CDR2 is LQKENI. The CDR3 runs 14 residues. The V end was cut by 2 bases, the J end by 6 bases, with 10 bases between. CDR3 sequence reads: CASSPEAPDEKLFF. The DNA for the CDR3 is TGTGCCAGCTCACCAGAGGCCCCAGATGAAAAACTGTTTTTT.

This clone was found a few times. J is TRBJ2-3 and V is TRBV6-4, with 10 bases matching TRBD2. Trimming cost V 3 bases and J 7 bases; bases outside gene matches: 7. There are 15 residues in the CDR3. The germline V gene encodes CDR1 MRHNA and CDR2 SNTAGT. As DNA, the CDR3 is TGTGCCAGCAGTGAATCTAGCGGGGGTATGAATACGCAGTATTTT. Protein: CASSESSGGMNTQYF.

The genes are TRBV28 and TRBJ1-5; 7 bases match TRBD1. Germline values: CDR1 MDHEN, CDR2 SYDVKM. This CDR3 comprises 14 residues. J lost 6 bases, V lost 5 bases, and 7 bases had no gene match. For the CDR3, the DNA is TGTGCCAGCAGTCGCCCTGGGACAGCTCAGCCCCAGCATTTT. This encodes CASSRPGTAQPQHF.

The chain joins TRBV27 to TRBJ2-1, with D possibly TRBD2 on 5 matching bases. Germline-derived CDR1 and CDR2 are MNHEY and SMNVEV (reference sequence). Trimming pared 7 bases from V and 10 bases from J, leaving 26 bases between. This CDR3 spans 16 amino acids. This CDR3 is CASTHRPGSVSGEQFF. CDR3 DNA: TGTGCCAGCACCCACCGTCCGGGGTCTGTGTCCGGGGAGCAGTTCTTC.

J is TRBJ2-7 and V is TRBV28; D gene uncertain. V dropped 5 bases and J dropped 2 bases, with 19 bases sitting between them. The CDR3 runs 16 residues. Germline V gene sequence: CDR1 MDHEN, CDR2 SYDVKM. The DNA for the CDR3 is TGTGCCAGCAGTCCACCCTCCGGAGCGTTAACCTACGAGCAGTACTTC. Translating gives CASSPPSGALTYEQYF. The full variable domain, in which reference TRBV28 and TRBJ2-7 provide the parts outside the CDR3, is DVKVTQSSRYLVKRTGEKVFLECVQDMDHENMFWYRQDPGLGLRLIYFSYDVKMKEKGDIPEGYSVSREKKERFSLILESASTNQTSMYLCASSPPSGALTYEQYFGPGTRLTVT.

The gene calls are TRBV7-3 and TRBJ2-3, with D possibly TRBD2 on 6 matching bases. CDR3 length equals 16 residues. In germline, CDR1 is SGHTA, CDR2 FQGTGA. V gave up 1 base and J gave up 1 base, with 12 bases separating them. The CDR3 nucleotides are TGTGCCAGCAGCTTAAACGGGGGTTGGGGCACAGATACGCAGTATTTT. Translation: CASSLNGGWGTDTQYF.

This clone was observed a few times. V usage is TRBV29-1 and J usage is TRBJ2-5; 10 bases fit TRBD1. CDR1 and CDR2 from the germline V gene are SQVTM and ANQGSEA. CDR3 length: 13 amino acids. Losses at the gene ends were 7 bases for V and 5 bases for J; bases not matched to a gene: 7. The CDR3: CSADRGSGETQYF. DNA for the CDR3: TGCAGCGCGGACAGGGGGAGCGGGGAGACCCAGTACTTC.

The chain joins TRBV11-2 to TRBJ2-5; D not resolved. Trimming took 6 bases from V and 5 from J, leaving 7 bases between them. Germline V CDR1 and CDR2: SGHAT, FQNNGV. The CDR3 runs 11 residues. This chain's CDR3 is CASSSRETQYF. The CDR3, as DNA: TGTGCCAGCAGTTCCCGGGAGACCCAGTACTTC. The full variable domain, completed using reference TRBV11-2 and TRBJ2-5, is EAGVAQSPRYKIIEKRQSVAFWCNPISGHATLYWYQQILGQGPKLLIQFQNNGVVDDSQLPKDRFSAERLKGVDSTLKIQPAKLEDSAVYLCASSSRETQYFGPGTRLLVL.

V gene TRBV28 combines with J gene TRBJ2-5; D is perhaps TRBD1 (5 bases). Germline values: CDR1 MDHEN, CDR2 SYDVKM. The V and J ends lost 3 bases and 5 bases respectively, with 7 bases between them. The CDR3 runs to 12 residues. The CDR3 DNA reads as TGTGCCAGCAGTTTTGGGGCCGAGACCCAGTACTTC. This gives the protein CASSFGAETQYF.

V is TRBV30 and J is TRBJ1-6, with 7 bases identical to TRBD1. The V gene end was trimmed by 3 bases and the J gene end by 9 bases; junction bases not matched to a gene: 5. The CDR3 is made up of 13 amino acids. Germline lookup yields CDR1 GTSNPN and CDR2 SVGIG (reference sequence). In DNA form, the CDR3 reads TGTGCCTGGAGGTTACAGGGGAGTTCACCCCTCCACTTT. This encodes CAWRLQGSSPLHF.

A few counts support this clone. The chain has TRBV20-1 and TRBJ1-6; TRBD1 agrees at 9 bases. The CDR3 has 15 residues. Trimming at V came to 3 bases and at J to 11 bases, leaving 11 bases not matched to a gene. Germline V gives CDR1 DFQATT, CDR2 SNEGSKA (reference sequence). In DNA, the CDR3 is TGCAGTGCTAGTGCGGGACAGGGTATAATGGCACCCCTCCACTTT. The encoded protein is CSASAGQGIMAPLHF.

This chain connects TRBV24-1 to TRBJ2-1; TRBD1 is a possible D gene (5 bases). The V gene's germline CDR1 is KGHDR and CDR2 SFDVKD. CDR3 length equals 15 residues. Between the trimmed V and J ends, which lost 3 bases and 3 bases, there was a span of 11 bases. CDR3 nucleotide sequence: TGTGCCACCAGTGATACAGGAGTCAGCTACAATGAGCAGTTCTTC. It codes for CATSDTGVSYNEQFF.

J is TRBJ1-1 and V is TRBV5-1; tentative D call: TRBD1 (5 bases). CDR1 is SGHRS and CDR2 is YFSETQ in the germline V gene. This CDR3 region has 15 residues. Trimming stripped 0 bases from V and 5 bases from J, with 14 bases between. CDR3 sequence: CASSLANPQGTEAFF. CDR3 nucleotide sequence: TGCGCCAGCAGCTTGGCGAATCCCCAGGGAACTGAAGCTTTCTTT.

The V gene is TRBV19, the J gene TRBJ2-7; 9 nucleotides align to TRBD1. Trimming cost V 6 bases and J 3 bases; bases outside gene matches: 6. This CDR3 spans 14 amino acids. Per the germline V gene, CDR1 is LNHDA and CDR2 is SQIVND (reference sequence). The CDR3 reads CASSDRGENYEQYF. Here the CDR3 DNA reads TGTGCCAGTAGCGACAGGGGGGAGAACTACGAGCAGTACTTC.

The rearrangement links TRBV5-1 to TRBJ1-2; D gene unclear. The CDR3 is 15 residues long. V was cut by 4 bases and J by 1 base, with 14 bases left in between. The V gene's germline CDR1 is SGHRS and CDR2 YFSETQ. In nucleotides, the CDR3 is TGCGCCAGCAGCGCGGGCCCCGCCAGTAACTATGGCTACACCTTC. Translating it yields CASSAGPASNYGYTF.

This sequence joins TRBV13 and TRBJ1-3, with TRBD1 identical over 9 bases. With V trimmed by 2 bases and J by 8 bases, 7 bases remained unmatched. The CDR3 length is 15 residues. Germline V gene data show CDR1 as PRHDT and CDR2 as FYEKMQ (reference sequence). CDR3 bases: TGTGCCAGCAGCTTATGGGGGACAGGGCTGGACACCATATATTTT. It codes for CASSLWGTGLDTIYF.

V gene TRBV9 combines with J gene TRBJ2-5; D gene unclear. The CDR3 has 15 amino acids. V was clipped by 0 bases and J by 0 bases, with 9 bases between them. CDR1 is SGDLS and CDR2 is YYNGEE in the germline V gene. CDR3 in amino acids: CASSVDQLYQETQYF. DNA of the CDR3: TGTGCCAGCAGCGTAGACCAACTGTACCAAGAGACCCAGTACTTC.

The chain couples TRBV5-1 to TRBJ2-5; 7 bases match TRBD2. CDR1 is SGHRS, CDR2 YFSETQ, per germline. Trimming removed 0 bases from V and 4 bases from J; junction bases left unmatched: 9. The CDR3 has 16 amino acids. The DNA for the CDR3 is TGCGCCAGCAGCTTGGGGGAACTCGCGGGGGTAGAGACCCAGTACTTC. The encoded protein is CASSLGELAGVETQYF.

The rearrangement links TRBV5-5 to TRBJ2-3; 9 bases map to TRBD2. CDR1 and CDR2 from the germline V gene are SGHKS and YYEKEE (reference sequence). This CDR3 has 15 residues. After removal of 2 bases from V and 2 bases from J, the junction contained 3 bases not matched to a gene. CDR3 in amino acids: CASSLSGGLTDTQYF. In DNA form, the CDR3 reads TGTGCCAGCAGCTTAAGCGGGGGGCTCACAGATACGCAGTATTTT.

The chain has TRBV19 and TRBJ2-3, with a weak D call TRBD2 (6 bases). V was pared by 4 bases and J by 15 bases, with 14 bases between. Germline V gene sequence: CDR1 LNHDA, CDR2 SQIVND (reference sequence). This CDR3 region has 11 residues. The CDR3 nucleotides read TGTGCCAGTAGTAGGGCGGGGCCTCCCTATTTT. Protein: CASSRAGPPYF.

This clone occurred once. The rearrangement joins TRBV19 to TRBJ2-7; D is ambiguous. Germline V gene data show CDR1 as LNHDA and CDR2 as SQIVND (reference sequence). This CDR3 is 13 amino acids long. The germline V and J ends were trimmed by 6 bases and 1 base, with 10 bases remaining between them. In DNA, the CDR3 is TGTGCCAGTAGACAGACACAATCCTACGAGCAGTACTTC. It is translated as CASRQTQSYEQYF.